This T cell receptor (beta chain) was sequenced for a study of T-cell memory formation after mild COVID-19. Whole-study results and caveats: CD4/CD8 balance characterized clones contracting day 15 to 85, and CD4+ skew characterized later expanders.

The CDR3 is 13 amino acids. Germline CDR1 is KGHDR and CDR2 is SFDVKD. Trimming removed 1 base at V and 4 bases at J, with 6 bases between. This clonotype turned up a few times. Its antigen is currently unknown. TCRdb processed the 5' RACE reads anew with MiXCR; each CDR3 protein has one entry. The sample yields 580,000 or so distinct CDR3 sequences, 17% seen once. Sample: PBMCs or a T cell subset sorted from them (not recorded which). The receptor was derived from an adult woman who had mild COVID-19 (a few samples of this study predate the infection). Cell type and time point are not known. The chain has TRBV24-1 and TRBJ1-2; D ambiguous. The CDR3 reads CATSDLNSYGYTF. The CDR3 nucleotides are TGTGCCACCAGTGATTTAAACAGCTATGGCTACACCTTC.